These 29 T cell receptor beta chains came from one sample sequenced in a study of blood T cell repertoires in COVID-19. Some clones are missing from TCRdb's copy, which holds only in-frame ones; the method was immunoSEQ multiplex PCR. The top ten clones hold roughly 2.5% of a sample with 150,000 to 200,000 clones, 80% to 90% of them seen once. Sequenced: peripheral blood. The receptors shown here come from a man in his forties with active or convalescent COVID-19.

For the CDR3, the DNA is TGTGCCAGCAGTTACACAGGGGCCCAGAACACTGAAGCTTTCTTT. It translates to CASSYTGAQNTEAFF. V and J are TRBV6-5 and TRBJ1-1; 7 nucleotides line up with TRBD1. Losses at the gene ends were 2 bases for V and 1 base for J; bases not matched to a gene: 4. There are 15 residues in the CDR3. CDR1 MNHEY and CDR2 SVGAGI come from the germline V gene.

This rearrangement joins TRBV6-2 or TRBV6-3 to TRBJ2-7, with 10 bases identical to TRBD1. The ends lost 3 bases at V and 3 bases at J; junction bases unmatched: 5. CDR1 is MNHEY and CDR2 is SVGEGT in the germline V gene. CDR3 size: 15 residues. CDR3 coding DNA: TGTGCCAGCAGTTATCCGGGACAGGGGTTCTACGAGCAGTACTTC. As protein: CASSYPGQGFYEQYF.

The CDR3 region is CASAGVGYNEQFF. CDR3 coding DNA: TGCGCCAGCGCGGGGGTCGGATACAATGAGCAGTTCTTC. This chain uses TRBV4-3 with TRBJ2-1, with TRBD2 matching 7 bases. Trimming at V came to 8 bases and at J to 4 bases, leaving 5 bases not matched to a gene. Germline V lookup: CDR1 LGHNA, CDR2 YSLEER. This CDR3 is 13 amino acids long.

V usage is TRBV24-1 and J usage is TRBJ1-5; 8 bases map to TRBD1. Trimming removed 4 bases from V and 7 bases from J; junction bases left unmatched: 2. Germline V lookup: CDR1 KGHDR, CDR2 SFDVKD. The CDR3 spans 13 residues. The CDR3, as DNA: TGTGCCACCAGTGAGACAGGGGACCAGCCCCAGCATTTT. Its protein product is CATSETGDQPQHF.

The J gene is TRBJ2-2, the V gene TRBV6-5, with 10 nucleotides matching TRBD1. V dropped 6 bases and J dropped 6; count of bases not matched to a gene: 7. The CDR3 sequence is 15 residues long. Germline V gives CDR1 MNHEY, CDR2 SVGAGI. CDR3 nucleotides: TGTGCCAGCAGATCCCCCGGGACAGGGGCCGGGGAGCTGTTTTTT. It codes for CASRSPGTGAGELFF.

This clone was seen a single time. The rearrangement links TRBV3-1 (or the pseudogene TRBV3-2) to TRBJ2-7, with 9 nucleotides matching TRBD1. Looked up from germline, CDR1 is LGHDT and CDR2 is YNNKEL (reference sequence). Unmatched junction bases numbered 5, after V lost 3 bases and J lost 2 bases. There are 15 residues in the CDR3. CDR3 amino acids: CASSQGTGTTYEQYF. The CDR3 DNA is TGTGCCAGCAGCCAGGGGACAGGGACAACCTACGAGCAGTACTTC.

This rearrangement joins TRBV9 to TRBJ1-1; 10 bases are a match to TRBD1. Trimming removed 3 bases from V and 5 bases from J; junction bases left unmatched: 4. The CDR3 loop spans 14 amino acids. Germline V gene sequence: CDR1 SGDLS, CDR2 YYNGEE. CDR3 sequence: CASSGGTGETEAFF. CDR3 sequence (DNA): TGTGCCAGCAGCGGAGGGACAGGGGAGACTGAAGCTTTCTTT.

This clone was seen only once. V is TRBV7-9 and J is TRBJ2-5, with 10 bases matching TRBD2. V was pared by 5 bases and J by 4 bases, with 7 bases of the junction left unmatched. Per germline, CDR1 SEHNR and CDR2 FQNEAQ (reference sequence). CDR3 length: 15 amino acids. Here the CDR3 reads CASSRTLAGRETQYF. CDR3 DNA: TGTGCCAGCAGCCGGACACTAGCGGGGAGAGAGACCCAGTACTTC.

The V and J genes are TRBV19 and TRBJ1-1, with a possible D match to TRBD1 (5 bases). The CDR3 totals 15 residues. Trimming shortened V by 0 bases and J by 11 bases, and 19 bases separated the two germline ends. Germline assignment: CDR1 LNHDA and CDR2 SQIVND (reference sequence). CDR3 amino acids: CASSIDRQGIGGAFF. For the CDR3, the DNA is TGTGCCAGTAGTATAGACAGGCAGGGCATCGGAGGGGCTTTCTTT.

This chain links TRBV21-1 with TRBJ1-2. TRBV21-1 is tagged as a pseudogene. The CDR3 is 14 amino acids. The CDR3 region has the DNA TGTGCCAGCAGCAAAGAGAGAACGCCGGGGGGCTACACCTTC. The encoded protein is CASSKERTPGGYTF.

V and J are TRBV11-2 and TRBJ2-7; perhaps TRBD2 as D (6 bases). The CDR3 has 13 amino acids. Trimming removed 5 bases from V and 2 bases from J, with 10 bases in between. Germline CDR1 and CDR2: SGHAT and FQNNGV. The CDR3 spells CASSRDWTYEQYF. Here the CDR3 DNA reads TGTGCCAGCAGCCGGGACTGGACCTACGAGCAGTACTTC.

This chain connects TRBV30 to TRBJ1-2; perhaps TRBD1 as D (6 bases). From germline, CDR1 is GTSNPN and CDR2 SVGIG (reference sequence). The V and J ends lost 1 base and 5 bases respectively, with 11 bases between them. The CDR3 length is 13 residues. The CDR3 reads CAWSGGGPYGYTF. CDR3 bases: TGTGCCTGGAGTGGGGGGGGGCCGTATGGCTACACCTTC. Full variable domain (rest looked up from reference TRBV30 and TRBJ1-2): SQTIHQWPATLVQPVGSPLSLECTVEGTSNPNLYWYRQAAGRGLQLLFYSVGIGQISSEVPQNLSASRPQDRQFILSSKKLLLSDSGFYLCAWSGGGPYGYTFGSGTRLTVV.

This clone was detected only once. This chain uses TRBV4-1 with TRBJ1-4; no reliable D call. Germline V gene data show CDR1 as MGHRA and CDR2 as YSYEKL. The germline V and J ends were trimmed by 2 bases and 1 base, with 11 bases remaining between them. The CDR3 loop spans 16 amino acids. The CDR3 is CASSQPPWRTNEKLFF. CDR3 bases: TGCGCCAGCAGCCAACCACCCTGGAGAACTAATGAAAAACTGTTTTTT.

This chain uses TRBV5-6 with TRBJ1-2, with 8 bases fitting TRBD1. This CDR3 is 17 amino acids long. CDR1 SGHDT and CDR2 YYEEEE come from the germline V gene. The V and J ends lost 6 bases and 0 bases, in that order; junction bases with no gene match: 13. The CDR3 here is CASNQMDREPANYGYTF. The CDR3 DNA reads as TGTGCCAGCAATCAAATGGACAGGGAGCCCGCTAACTATGGCTACACCTTC. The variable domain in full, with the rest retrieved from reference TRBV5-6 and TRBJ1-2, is DAGVTQSPTHLIKTRGQQVTLRCSPKSGHDTVSWYQQALGQGPQFIFQYYEEEERQRGNFPDRFSGHQFPNYSSELNVNALLLGDSALYLCASNQMDREPANYGYTFGSGTRLTVV.

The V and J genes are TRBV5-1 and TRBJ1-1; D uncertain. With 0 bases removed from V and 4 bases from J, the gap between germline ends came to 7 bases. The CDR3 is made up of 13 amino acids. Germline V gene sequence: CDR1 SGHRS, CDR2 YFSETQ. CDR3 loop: CASSLEGSTEAFF. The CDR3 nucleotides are TGCGCCAGCAGCTTGGAAGGGAGCACTGAAGCTTTCTTT.

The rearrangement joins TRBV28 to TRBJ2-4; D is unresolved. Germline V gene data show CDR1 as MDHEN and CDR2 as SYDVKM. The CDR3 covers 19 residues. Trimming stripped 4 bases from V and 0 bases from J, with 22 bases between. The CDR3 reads CASSSVGSSKSLAKNIQYF. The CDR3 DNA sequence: TGTGCCAGCAGTTCGGTCGGGTCCTCTAAATCCCTAGCCAAAAACATTCAGTACTTC.

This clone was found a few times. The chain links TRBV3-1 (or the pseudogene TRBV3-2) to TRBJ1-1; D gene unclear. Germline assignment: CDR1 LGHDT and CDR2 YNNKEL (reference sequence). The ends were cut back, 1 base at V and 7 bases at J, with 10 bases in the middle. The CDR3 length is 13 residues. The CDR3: CASSQVQDGEAFF. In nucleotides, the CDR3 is TGTGCCAGCAGCCAAGTCCAGGATGGTGAAGCTTTCTTT.

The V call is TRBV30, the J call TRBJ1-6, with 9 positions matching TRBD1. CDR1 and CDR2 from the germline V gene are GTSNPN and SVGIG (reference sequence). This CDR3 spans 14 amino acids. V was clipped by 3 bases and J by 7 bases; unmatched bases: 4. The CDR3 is CAWRADRGNSPLHF. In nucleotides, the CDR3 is TGTGCCTGGAGGGCGGACAGGGGAAATTCACCCCTCCACTTT.

In DNA, the CDR3 is TGCGCCAGCTCGGACAGGCCAAGCACAGATACGCAGTATTTT. Translating gives CASSDRPSTDTQYF. The chain carries TRBV10-1 and TRBJ2-3; 7 bases fit TRBD1. The CDR3 has 14 residues. Losses at the gene ends were 8 bases for V and 0 bases for J; bases not matched to a gene: 5. The germline CDR1 and CDR2 sequences are WNHNN and SYGVQD (reference sequence).

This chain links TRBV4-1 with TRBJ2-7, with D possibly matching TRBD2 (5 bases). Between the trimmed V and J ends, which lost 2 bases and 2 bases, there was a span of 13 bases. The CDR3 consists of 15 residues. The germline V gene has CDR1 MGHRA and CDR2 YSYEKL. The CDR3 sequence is CASSQPPPGAYEQYF. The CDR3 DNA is TGCGCCAGCAGCCAACCCCCTCCCGGGGCCTACGAGCAGTACTTC.

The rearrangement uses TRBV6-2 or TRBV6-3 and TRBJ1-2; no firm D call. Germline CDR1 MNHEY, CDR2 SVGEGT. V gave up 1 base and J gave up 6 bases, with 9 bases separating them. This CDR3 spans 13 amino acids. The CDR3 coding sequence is TGTGCCAGCAGTTACTTAAGGAGGGATGGCTACACCTTC. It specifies CASSYLRRDGYTF.

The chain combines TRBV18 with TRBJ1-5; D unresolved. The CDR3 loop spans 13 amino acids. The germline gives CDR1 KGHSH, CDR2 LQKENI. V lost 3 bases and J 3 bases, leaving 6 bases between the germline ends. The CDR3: CASSPDNNQPQHF. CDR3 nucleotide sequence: TGTGCCAGCTCACCTGACAACAATCAGCCCCAGCATTTT.

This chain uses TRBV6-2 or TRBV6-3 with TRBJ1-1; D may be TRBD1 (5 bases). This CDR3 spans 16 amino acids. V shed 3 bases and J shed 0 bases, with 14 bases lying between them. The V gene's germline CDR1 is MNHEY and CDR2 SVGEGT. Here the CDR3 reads CASSYGGGDMNTEAFF. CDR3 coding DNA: TGTGCCAGCAGTTATGGCGGGGGAGATATGAACACTGAAGCTTTCTTT.

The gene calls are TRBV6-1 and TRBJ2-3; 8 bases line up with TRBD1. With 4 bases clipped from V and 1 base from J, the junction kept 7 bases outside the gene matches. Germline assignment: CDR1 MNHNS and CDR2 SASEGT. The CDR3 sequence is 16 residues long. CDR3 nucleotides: TGTGCCAGCAGTGGCGTACCGGGACAGGGCACAGATACGCAGTATTTT. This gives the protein CASSGVPGQGTDTQYF.

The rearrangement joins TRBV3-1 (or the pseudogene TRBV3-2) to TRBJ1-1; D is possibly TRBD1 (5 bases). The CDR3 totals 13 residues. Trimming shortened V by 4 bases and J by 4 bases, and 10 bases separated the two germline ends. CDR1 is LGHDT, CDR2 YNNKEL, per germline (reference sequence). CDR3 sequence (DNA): TGTGCCAGCAGCCGGGCGGGGGGCACTGAAGCTTTCTTT. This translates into CASSRAGGTEAFF.

The CDR3 DNA reads as TGTGCCAGCAGCCCCCGCGGGCGGGGCCGGAACACCGGGGAGCTGTTTTTT. It encodes CASSPRGRGRNTGELFF. The chain couples TRBV7-2 to TRBJ2-2, with TRBD2 as a possible D gene (6 bases). The ends were cut back, 5 bases at V and 1 base at J, with 17 bases in the middle. The CDR3 is made up of 17 amino acids. Germline CDR1 and CDR2: SGHTA and FQGNSA. Based on the CDR3 plus reference TRBV7-2 and TRBJ2-2, the full variable domain is GAGVSQSPSNKVTEKGKDVELRCDPISGHTALYWYRQSLGQGLEFLIYFQGNSAPDKSGLPSDRFSAERTGGSVSTLTIQRTQQEDSAVYLCASSPRGRGRNTGELFFGEGSRLTVL.

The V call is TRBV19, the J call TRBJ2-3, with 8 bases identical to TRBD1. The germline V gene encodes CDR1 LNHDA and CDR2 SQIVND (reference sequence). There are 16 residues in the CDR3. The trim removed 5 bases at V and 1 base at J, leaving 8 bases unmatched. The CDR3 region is CASSSKDRARTDTQYF. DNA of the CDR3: TGTGCCAGTAGTTCCAAGGACAGGGCGCGCACAGATACGCAGTATTTT.

The DNA of the CDR3 is TGCAGCGTGCGACAGGGAAATTCACCCCTCCACTTT. Translation gives CSVRQGNSPLHF. The chain links TRBV29-1 to TRBJ1-6; 7 positions agree with TRBD1. This CDR3 is built from 12 residues. The V segment lost 6 bases and the J segment 7 bases; nucleotides outside the gene matches: 3. CDR1 is SQVTM and CDR2 is ANQGSEA in the germline V gene.

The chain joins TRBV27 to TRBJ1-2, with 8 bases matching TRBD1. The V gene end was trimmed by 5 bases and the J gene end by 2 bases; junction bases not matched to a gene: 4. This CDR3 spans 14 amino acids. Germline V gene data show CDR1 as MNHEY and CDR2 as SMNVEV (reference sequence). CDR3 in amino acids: CASSKGQVNYGYTF. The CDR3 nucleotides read TGTGCCAGCAGTAAGGGACAGGTCAACTATGGCTACACCTTC.